These T cell receptor beta chains were read from a single sample in a study of human T cells and chemical hapten exposure. MiXCR was run by TCRdb on the RACE reads, yielding one entry per CDR3 protein. This repertoire shows around 100,000 distinct CDR3 sequences, approximately 11% found once; its top ten account for around 3.5%. Sequencing used whole blood, obtained in connection with sensitization to the hapten diphenylcyclopropenone (DPC). The receptors were sampled from a woman aged 40-49 years with alopecia areata. Some clones in this sample may be carry-over from other donors' samples. The CDR3 runs from the conserved cysteine through the conserved F or W. A D gene is named only where the DNA matches it firmly. Size is omitted from some rows. Given values are once, few, many or a class for expanded clones.

d_gene: NA; abundance: NA; v_gene: TRBV27; j_gene: TRBJ1-2; CDR3aa: CASSLSPMDYGYTF; CDR3nt: TGTGCCAGCAGTTTATCGCCGATGGACTATGGCTACACCTTC
d_gene: NA; abundance: NA; v_gene: TRBV3-1; j_gene: TRBJ2-6; CDR3aa: CASSQGTPGANVLTF; CDR3nt: TGTGCCAGCAGCCAAGGGACACCTGGGGCCAACGTCCTGACTTTC
d_gene: TRBD1; abundance: few; v_gene: TRBV30; j_gene: TRBJ1-1; CDR3aa: CACTGGAYEAFF; CDR3nt: TGTGCCTGTACAGGGGGCGCATATGAAGCTTTCTTT
d_gene: NA; abundance: few; v_gene: TRBV29-1; j_gene: TRBJ2-1; CDR3aa: CSVIRNEQFF; CDR3nt: TGCAGCGTTATCAGGAATGAGCAGTTCTTC
d_gene: NA; abundance: NA; v_gene: TRBV20-1; j_gene: TRBJ2-3; CDR3aa: CSARDPELFNTQYF; CDR3nt: TGCAGTGCTAGAGATCCGGAACTATTTAATACGCAGTATTTT
d_gene: TRBD1; abundance: many; v_gene: TRBV11-2; j_gene: TRBJ2-3; CDR3aa: CASSLFGTGGADTQYF; CDR3nt: TGTGCCAGCAGCTTATTTGGGACAGGGGGCGCAGATACGCAGTATTTT
d_gene: TRBD1; abundance: many; v_gene: TRBV6-5; j_gene: TRBJ1-5; CDR3aa: CASSKDRGSQPQHF; CDR3nt: TGTGCCAGCAGTAAAGACAGGGGCAGTCAGCCCCAGCATTTT
d_gene: TRBD2; abundance: NA; v_gene: TRBV7-2; j_gene: TRBJ2-5; CDR3aa: CASSTSGGSETQYF; CDR3nt: TGTGCCAGCAGCACGAGCGGGGGGTCAGAGACCCAGTACTTC
d_gene: NA; abundance: many; v_gene: TRBV7-2; j_gene: TRBJ2-7; CDR3aa: CASSLDRSLRSYEQYF; CDR3nt: TGTGCCAGCAGCTTGGACAGATCGTTAAGGTCCTACGAGCAGTACTTC
d_gene: NA; abundance: few; v_gene: TRBV30; j_gene: TRBJ2-1; CDR3aa: CAWSTGSSYNEQFF; CDR3nt: TGTGCCTGGAGTACAGGGAGCTCCTACAATGAGCAGTTCTTC
d_gene: NA; abundance: few; v_gene: TRBV7-6; j_gene: TRBJ2-7; CDR3aa: CASSWGTDYEQYF; CDR3nt: TGTGCCAGCAGCTGGGGTACGGACTACGAGCAGTACTTC
d_gene: NA; abundance: many; v_gene: TRBV19; j_gene: TRBJ2-3; CDR3aa: CASREKPGWDTQYF; CDR3nt: TGTGCCAGTAGAGAAAAACCCGGTTGGGATACGCAGTATTTT
d_gene: NA; abundance: few; v_gene: TRBV28; j_gene: TRBJ2-3; CDR3aa: CASSLLGGGGAADTQYF; CDR3nt: TGTGCCAGCAGCCTCCTCGGAGGCGGGGGCGCTGCAGATACGCAGTATTTT
d_gene: NA; abundance: NA; v_gene: TRBV7-8; j_gene: TRBJ1-2; CDR3aa: CASSSTQVAGYTF; CDR3nt: TGTGCCAGCAGCTCAACCCAGGTTGCTGGCTACACCTTC
d_gene: NA; abundance: few; v_gene: TRBV29-1; j_gene: TRBJ2-7; CDR3aa: CSVEPVASGRYF; CDR3nt: TGCAGCGTTGAACCCGTCGCCAGCGGCCGGTACTTC
d_gene: TRBD2; abundance: few; v_gene: TRBV15; j_gene: TRBJ2-2; CDR3aa: CATSRLKREYSGELFF; CDR3nt: TGTGCCACCAGCAGACTAAAGCGGGAGTATTCCGGGGAGCTGTTTTTT
d_gene: TRBD2; abundance: few; v_gene: TRBV27; j_gene: TRBJ2-5; CDR3aa: CASSPLAGHPQETQYF; CDR3nt: TGTGCCAGCAGTCCTTTAGCGGGGCACCCTCAAGAGACCCAGTACTTC
d_gene: NA; abundance: many; v_gene: TRBV2; j_gene: TRBJ2-3; CDR3aa: CASSQQGLADTQYF; CDR3nt: TGTGCCAGCAGCCAACAGGGTTTGGCGGATACGCAGTATTTT
d_gene: NA; abundance: few; v_gene: TRBV20-1; j_gene: TRBJ2-3; CDR3aa: CSARDISEDTQYF; CDR3nt: TGCAGTGCTAGAGATATTAGTGAGGATACGCAGTATTTT
d_gene: NA; abundance: NA; v_gene: TRBV28; j_gene: TRBJ2-7; CDR3aa: CASSLTPRGPIDEQYF; CDR3nt: TGTGCCAGCAGTCTCACCCCCAGGGGTCCCATCGACGAGCAGTACTTC
d_gene: TRBD1; abundance: NA; v_gene: TRBV28; j_gene: TRBJ2-1; CDR3aa: CASSFWGQGAFYEQFF; CDR3nt: TGTGCCAGCAGTTTCTGGGGACAGGGGGCTTTCTATGAGCAGTTCTTC
d_gene: TRBD2; abundance: NA; v_gene: TRBV7-3; j_gene: TRBJ2-3; CDR3aa: CASSLTSQRGQGNTQYF; CDR3nt: TGTGCCAGCAGCTTAACGAGCCAGCGGGGCCAGGGAAATACGCAGTATTTT
d_gene: TRBD1; abundance: many; v_gene: TRBV3-1; j_gene: TRBJ2-5; CDR3aa: CASSLQGVETQYF; CDR3nt: TGTGCCAGCAGCTTACAGGGGGTAGAGACCCAGTACTTC
d_gene: NA; abundance: few; v_gene: TRBV25-1; j_gene: TRBJ2-6; CDR3aa: CASSESVGANVLTF; CDR3nt: TGTGCCAGCAGTGAATCGGTTGGGGCCAACGTCCTGACTTTC
d_gene: NA; abundance: few; v_gene: TRBV20-1; j_gene: TRBJ2-1; CDR3aa: CSARDSPALDEQFF; CDR3nt: TGCAGTGCTAGAGATAGTCCAGCCCTCGATGAGCAGTTCTTC